Following are 15 T cell receptor beta chains from one sample sequenced in a study of spatial heterogeneity in lung cancer (dated 2019 in TCRdb). Overall study outcomes, separate from this receptor: The tumor nonsynonymous mutation count correlated with the number of expanded intratumoral alpha and beta TCRs.

Reading the label with the study, this specimen's time point is: sample taken at primary tumor resection. Antigens for these TCRs are unknown. Library generation was performed with 5' RACE. TCRdb names NextSeq 500 as the instrument used. The raw public reads went through TCRdb reprocessing: fastp at Q25, MiXCR clone calling, in-frame beta chains kept. CDR3 protein duplicates are merged, each entry listing the most common genes and DNA. The sample includes 9,500 to 11,000 distinct CDR3 sequences, with around 8.3% observed a single time. The ten largest clonotypes hold about 22% of the sample. The sequences come from lung tumor tissue, collected at surgery. The receptors originated from a female donor with early-stage non-small cell lung cancer.

This clonotype was seen at least ten times. The library was prepared for alpha chains; this beta chain is a stray read, so its frequency means little. The chain employs TRBV28 and TRBJ1-1, with no clear D. Trimming removed 6 bases from V and 0 bases from J, with 5 bases in between. Germline V CDR1 and CDR2: MDHEN, SYDVKM. The CDR3 consists of 12 residues. CDR3 DNA: TGTGCCAGCAGAGTACTGAACACTGAAGCTTTCTTT. Translation gives CASRVLNTEAFF.

By share, this clonotype counts as medium-sized. This beta chain appears as a stray read in a library generated for alpha chains; its size is not informative. This chain links TRBV11-2 with TRBJ2-1; 7 positions agree with TRBD1. With 4 bases clipped from V and 7 bases from J, the junction kept 10 bases outside the gene matches. This CDR3 region has 15 residues. In germline, CDR1 is SGHAT, CDR2 FQNNGV. The CDR3 DNA is TGTGCCAGCAGCTCGGCGTGGACAGGCGGGAATGAGCAGTTCTTC. Encoded protein: CASSSAWTGGNEQFF.

This clonotype was found many times. This beta chain was picked up by a library intended for alpha chains and is off target, so its count carries little meaning. DNA of the CDR3: TGCGCCAGCAGCCAAGATCCTCCCTCGTACGAGCAGTACTTC. It codes for CASSQDPPSYEQYF. The chain joins TRBV4-1 to TRBJ2-7, with D hard to call. Trimming took 0 bases from V and 4 from J, leaving 10 bases between them. This CDR3 comprises 14 residues. Germline lookup yields CDR1 MGHRA and CDR2 YSYEKL.

There are many counts of this clonotype. Because the library targeted alpha chains, this beta chain is an off-target read whose size means little. This rearrangement joins TRBV11-1 to TRBJ2-1; tentatively, D is TRBD2 (5 bases). The CDR3 has 15 residues. Germline V gives CDR1 SGHAT, CDR2 FQDESV (reference sequence). Trimming shortened V by 5 bases and J by 9 bases, and 20 bases separated the two germline ends. CDR3 region: CASSPEVRARSEQFF. CDR3 sequence (DNA): TGTGCCAGCAGCCCCGAGGTGAGGGCCAGGAGTGAGCAGTTCTTC.

This clonotype has at least ten counts. This beta chain appears as a stray read in a library generated for alpha chains; its size is not informative. This chain connects TRBV24-1 to TRBJ2-1; possibly TRBD2 for D (7 bases). This CDR3 spans 15 amino acids. V lost 4 bases, J lost 5 bases, and 14 bases lay in between. The germline CDR1 and CDR2 sequences are KGHDR and SFDVKD. CDR3 protein: CATSEKGGPDNEQFF. Here the CDR3 DNA reads TGTGCCACCAGTGAGAAGGGGGGGCCGGACAATGAGCAGTTCTTC.

This clonotype showed up many times. Little can be read into the size of this beta chain, an off-target read in a library designed for alpha chains. The V call is TRBV20-1, the J call TRBJ2-3; 7 bases match TRBD2. The CDR3 loop spans 13 amino acids. Per the germline V gene, CDR1 is DFQATT and CDR2 is SNEGSKA (reference sequence). V trimming: 8 bases; J trimming: 0 bases; junction bases outside the gene matches: 5. The CDR3 bases are TGCAGTCCCGTAGCGGGCAGCACAGATACGCAGTATTTT. Its translation: CSPVAGSTDTQYF.

Comments on this clonotype: The library was prepared for alpha chains; this beta chain is a stray read, so its frequency means little. The chain uses TRBV19 and TRBJ2-7; D is unclear. CDR1 LNHDA and CDR2 SQIVND come from the germline V gene (reference sequence). V was clipped by 5 bases and J by 0 bases, with 8 bases between them. CDR3 length equals 13 residues. CDR3 sequence: CASSLQVSYEQYF. The CDR3, as DNA: TGTGCCAGTAGTTTGCAGGTCTCCTACGAGCAGTACTTC.

Concerning this clonotype itself: In a library made to pick up alpha chains, this beta chain is a stray read with a size that means little. The chain has TRBV4-2 and TRBJ1-2, with D tentatively TRBD1 (5 bases). V lost 1 base to trimming and J lost 8 bases, with 11 bases between them. From germline, CDR1 is LGHNA and CDR2 YNFKEQ. The CDR3 is made up of 13 amino acids. The CDR3 coding sequence is TGTGCCAGCAGCCAAGTGGGGCCTACGGGCTACACCTTC. This sequence encodes CASSQVGPTGYTF.

This clonotype was seen at least ten times. Because this beta chain is a stray read in a library intended to capture alpha chains, its abundance should not be given much weight. The chain couples TRBV24-1 to TRBJ2-7; D ambiguous. The V gene's germline CDR1 is KGHDR and CDR2 SFDVKD. The CDR3 runs to 14 residues. V shed 1 base and J shed 2 bases, with 8 bases lying between them. CDR3 protein: CATSDFGETYEQYF. The CDR3 DNA sequence: TGTGCCACCAGTGATTTTGGAGAGACCTACGAGCAGTACTTC.

This clonotype is categorized as medium-sized. This beta chain is an unintended read in a library built for alpha chains; its size means little. V usage is TRBV7-2 and J usage is TRBJ2-3, with a tentative D call TRBD2 (7 bases). The CDR3 is 14 residues long. The germline gives CDR1 SGHTA, CDR2 FQGNSA. The V and J ends lost 4 bases and 5 bases respectively, with 13 bases between them. CDR3: CASSSRGAGDTQYF. In DNA form, the CDR3 reads TGTGCCAGCAGCTCACGGGGGGCGGGAGATACGCAGTATTTT.

In its sample, this clonotype was seen a few times. This beta chain lies outside the target of a library built for alpha chains; its clone size means little. The chain uses TRBV20-1 and TRBJ2-4; 9 bases are a match to TRBD1. Germline V gene data show CDR1 as DFQATT and CDR2 as SNEGSKA (reference sequence). The CDR3 has 14 amino acids. The V and J ends lost 6 bases and 7 bases, in that order; junction bases with no gene match: 10. CDR3 in amino acids: CSAGRDRAKNIQYF. The CDR3 nucleotides read TGCAGTGCCGGGCGGGACAGGGCAAAGAACATTCAGTACTTC.

As to this clonotype: This beta chain is a stray read from a library made for alpha chains; its abundance is not meaningful. This sequence joins TRBV2 and TRBJ2-7, with D maybe TRBD2 (5 bases). V lost 7 bases and J lost 3, with 7 bases in between. This CDR3 is 11 amino acids long. The germline CDR1 and CDR2 sequences are SNHLY and FYNNEI. The CDR3 is CASIRDYEQYF. In nucleotides, the CDR3 is TGTGCCAGCATCCGGGACTACGAGCAGTACTTC.

This clonotype was seen at least ten times. Since it is a stray read in a library aimed at alpha chains, this beta chain has a size that is not meaningful. The chain combines TRBV29-1 with TRBJ1-1; D is perhaps TRBD1 (5 bases). Looked up from germline, CDR1 is SQVTM and CDR2 is ANQGSEA. V was clipped by 4 bases and J by 1 base, with 10 bases between them. This CDR3 contains 13 residues. CDR3 bases: TGCAGCGTTGCTGGGGGATCGAACACTGAAGCTTTCTTT. Translated: CSVAGGSNTEAFF.

Points on this clonotype: This beta chain lies outside the target of a library built for alpha chains; its clone size means little. This chain uses TRBV10-3 with TRBJ1-2; tentatively, D is TRBD1 (6 bases). CDR1 is ENHRY, CDR2 SYGVKD, per germline. The CDR3 totals 13 residues. Trimming stripped 7 bases from V and 2 bases from J, with 11 bases between. The CDR3 DNA follows: TGTGCCATCACCGCCACAGGGAACTATGGCTACACCTTC. Amino acid sequence: CAITATGNYGYTF.

This clonotype has ten or more counts. Little can be read into the size of this beta chain, an off-target read in a library designed for alpha chains. The chain carries TRBV10-3 and TRBJ1-2; weak D call: TRBD1 (6 bases). V lost 2 bases and J lost 2, with 9 bases in between. CDR3 length: 14 amino acids. Germline V CDR1 and CDR2: ENHRY, SYGVKD. CDR3 bases: TGTGCCATCAGTGAGAGGGGGACGAACTATGGCTACACCTTC. It encodes CAISERGTNYGYTF.